This TCR beta chain was sequenced for a study of blood T cell repertoires in COVID-19. Study as a whole: In each case, the material was cDNA or gDNA derived from T cells, B-cell-depleted T cells, or PBMCs.

Residents of 24 US areas, aged about 18 to 95 years, made up the participants. Participants' reported clinical history set cohort assignment. As originally analysed: Researchers report that nucleated cell counts were estimated from reference gene primer amplification. Using immunoSEQ multiplex PCR, the repertoire was profiled, and TCRdb retains in-frame clones only, with some absent. For V, J and clone size, that table is used; D and trimming come from the DNA. This sample has around 260,000 clones; roughly 85% occur once, and the top ten carry around 4.5%. CDR1 is SNHLY and CDR2 is FYNNEI in the germline V gene. V lost 7 bases, J lost 6 bases, and 1 base stayed unmatched. This CDR3 has 12 residues.

Sequencing was done on a sample of PBMCs or T cells enriched from blood (not recorded which). The sequence was obtained from a young woman who had recovered from COVID-19. The J gene is TRBJ2-1, the V gene TRBV2; the match to TRBD2 covers 9 bases. CDR3 DNA: TGTGCCAGCATAGCGGGAGTCAATGAGCAGTTCTTC. This encodes CASIAGVNEQFF.